This T cell receptor (beta chain) appears in the sequencing data of a study of blood T cells in healthy people across ages. General study findings and limits: Using unsorted PBMCs precluded a conclusive naive versus antigen-experienced comparison. Strongly correlated with naive T cell percentage was TCR beta diversity.

A minimum of 5 micrograms of total RNA was extracted per sample. A word on this clonotype: The antigen is not known.

A J-beta primer mix and a sample-barcoded 5' primer were used in a second PCR of about 6 to 12 cycles. TCRdb itself ran the 5' RACE reads through MiXCR, one entry per CDR3 protein. The sample gives some 900,000 distinct CDR3 sequences, 40% to 60% of which show up once; about an eighth is in the top ten. The CDR3 runs 15 residues. Germline loops: CDR1 DFQATT, CDR2 SNEGSKA (reference sequence). V lost 0 bases, J lost 5 bases, and 16 bases lay in between. The chain employs TRBV20-1 and TRBJ1-1; perhaps TRBD1 as D (5 bases). Material for sequencing was blood. The source is a man under 40 in good health. The CDR3 protein is CSARDVWGEGTEAFF. The CDR3 nucleotides are TGCAGTGCTAGAGATGTATGGGGGGAAGGAACTGAAGCTTTCTTT.